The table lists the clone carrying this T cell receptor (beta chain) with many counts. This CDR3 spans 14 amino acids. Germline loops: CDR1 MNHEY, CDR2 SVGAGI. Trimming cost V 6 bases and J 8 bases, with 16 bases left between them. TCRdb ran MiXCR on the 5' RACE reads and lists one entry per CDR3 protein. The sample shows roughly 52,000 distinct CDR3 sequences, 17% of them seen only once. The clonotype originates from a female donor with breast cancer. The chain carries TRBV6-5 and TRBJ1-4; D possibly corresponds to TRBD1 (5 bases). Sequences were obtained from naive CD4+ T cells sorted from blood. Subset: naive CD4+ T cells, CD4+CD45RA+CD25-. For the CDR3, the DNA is TGTGCCAGCAGGAGGGACCTGCAGGGCGAAAAACTGTTTTTT. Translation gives CASRRDLQGEKLFF.